The source of this TCR beta chain is a study of vaccination effects on CD4 cells after COVID-19. Findings and limits, study-wide: In the late period after vaccination, infection- and vaccine-induced clones contracted markedly. The vaccine-induced clones of healthy vaccinees included only 1 of 255 that cross-reacted with common cold coronaviruses. Few convalescent patients and no early post-infection timepoints were included in the study.

Profiling relied on immunoSEQ multiplex PCR, and the TCRdb table lists in-frame clones only, not all of them. Counted here are roughly 41,000 clones, roughly 82% occurring once; the ten biggest clones make up approximately 2.9%. Antigen-specific CD4+ T cells were expanded (with viral peptide pools) by the ViraFEST assay ahead of sequencing. Cells that had been cultured for approximately eleven days were the source of isolated CD4+ T cells. None of the vaccinated had previously contracted SARS-CoV-2, and their nucleocapsid antibodies tested negative. The authors exchanged half the medium for IL-2 medium on days 3 and 7. With V trimmed by 5 bases and J by 7 bases, 12 bases remained unmatched. The V gene's germline CDR1 is MNHEY and CDR2 SVGEGT. This CDR3 is built from 16 residues. The table lists this clone with a few counts. Its antigen is unknown.

The chain uses TRBV6-2 or TRBV6-3 and TRBJ1-5, with 9 bases aligning to TRBD1. The sample here was CD4+ T cells from PBMCs cultured with HCoV-NL63 spike peptides, taken before COVID-19 vaccination. This TCR was sampled from a human donor who received a COVID-19 vaccine. In DNA, the CDR3 is TGTGCCAGCAGTCAGGCGGACAGGGGTTTTCCCCAGCCCCAGCATTTT. Its protein product is CASSQADRGFPQPQHF.